This T cell receptor beta chain appears in the sequencing data of a study of tumor and adjacent non-tumor tissue in lung cancer. Study-wide context: On average, productive TCRbeta reads reached about 4.17 million per sample. Overall study results and limits: Tumor repertoires had a smaller top 100 clone share than normal lung. Compared with tumor, normal lung showed significantly lower TCR diversity.

Three rounds of nested PCR, following a modified ARM-PCR protocol, produced the TCRbeta library. TCRdb called the multiplex PCR reads again in MiXCR, with one record for every CDR3 protein. Here the sample spans approximately 86,000 distinct CDR3 sequences, around 70% being singletons. CDR3 length: 13 amino acids. The germline CDR1 and CDR2 sequences are SQVTM and ANQGSEA. V gave up 8 bases and J gave up 2 bases, with 13 bases separating them. This clonotype was recorded a few times. Its antigen remains unidentified. A much larger clonotype is one base distant, so this may be a read error. RNA was extracted from bulk tissue without any cell sorting.

This sequence originates from a woman aged 40 to 50 with non-small cell lung cancer. Input material: lung tumor tissue. The chain links TRBV29-1 to TRBJ2-4; D is tentatively TRBD1 or TRBD2 (6 bases each). The CDR3 region is CSSQGGSKNIQYF. CDR3 DNA: TGCAGCTCCCAAGGGGGGTCCAAAAACATTCAGTACTTC.